Below, 14 T cell receptor beta chains from the same sample are listed, as sequenced in a study of blood T cells in healthy people across ages. The second PCR ran about 6 to 11 cycles with a sample-barcoded 5' primer and J-beta primers. Each CDR3 protein is one row after TCRdb ran MiXCR on the 5' RACE reads. The table has roughly 500,000 distinct CDR3 sequences, 24% seen once. This sample also appeared in a second study, on T cells of mothers and their children.

The specimen was blood. Source of these receptors: a boy aged 5-17 years in good health.

J is TRBJ1-5 and V is TRBV20-1; no firm D call. The CDR3 has 14 residues. The germline CDR1 and CDR2 sequences are DFQATT and SNEGSKA (reference sequence). V lost 3 bases and J 1 base, leaving 10 bases between the germline ends. The chain's CDR3 is CSARAHESNQPQHF. In DNA form, the CDR3 reads TGCAGTGCTAGGGCCCACGAGAGCAATCAGCCCCAGCATTTT.

This clonotype was seen many times. This sequence joins TRBV24-1 and TRBJ1-2; no definite D call. CDR3 length: 13 residues. The germline V gene encodes CDR1 KGHDR and CDR2 SFDVKD. Trimming stripped 9 bases from V and 6 bases from J, with 16 bases between. CDR3 nucleotides: TGTGCCACCGGGCCTTTGGAAACTAATGGCTACACCTTC. It specifies CATGPLETNGYTF.

This chain uses TRBV7-2 with TRBJ1-6; a possible D gene is TRBD1 (5 bases). V was cut by 5 bases and J by 9 bases, with 17 bases left in between. The CDR3 loop spans 15 amino acids. Looked up from germline, CDR1 is SGHTA and CDR2 is FQGNSA. CDR3 protein: CASSADSFGGSPLHF. Written as DNA, the CDR3 is TGTGCCAGCAGCGCAGACAGTTTCGGGGGTTCACCCCTCCACTTT.

The chain couples TRBV6-2 or TRBV6-3 to TRBJ1-5, with 11 bases aligning to TRBD1. CDR1 and CDR2 (germline): MNHEY, SVGEGT. CDR3 size: 21 residues. The junction had 15 bases not matched to a gene; V was cut back by 2 bases and J by 0 bases. The CDR3 sequence: CASSYGRTGGLGAYSNQPQHF. As DNA, the CDR3 is TGTGCCAGCAGTTACGGTAGGACAGGGGGCCTAGGGGCCTATAGCAATCAGCCCCAGCATTTT.

The chain joins TRBV20-1 to TRBJ2-3, with TRBD2 matching 13 bases. The length of the CDR3 is 16 residues. Germline loops: CDR1 DFQATT, CDR2 SNEGSKA (reference sequence). V was clipped by 5 bases and J by 4 bases; unmatched bases: 9. The CDR3 sequence: CSADLGLAGYADTQYF. DNA for the CDR3: TGCAGTGCTGACTTGGGACTAGCGGGATACGCAGATACGCAGTATTTT.

This clonotype was counted at least ten times. The gene calls are TRBV9 and TRBJ1-1; D remains unclear. The germline gives CDR1 SGDLS, CDR2 YYNGEE. The CDR3 has 13 residues. The germline V and J ends were trimmed by 4 bases and 1 base, with 8 bases remaining between them. As DNA, the CDR3 is TGTGCCAGCAGCCCTACGGGGAACACTGAAGCTTTCTTT. Encoded protein: CASSPTGNTEAFF.

V and J are TRBV7-9 and TRBJ2-7, with TRBD2 as a possible D gene (5 bases). Germline CDR1 SEHNR, CDR2 FQNEAQ (reference sequence). V was trimmed by 1 base and J by 2 bases, leaving 15 bases between them. The CDR3 loop spans 16 amino acids. The CDR3 reads CASSLGLGGSAYEQYF. The CDR3 DNA is TGTGCCAGCAGCTTAGGGCTTGGCGGGTCCGCCTACGAGCAGTACTTC.

The gene calls are TRBV5-1 and TRBJ2-3; D is perhaps TRBD1 (6 bases). The CDR3 has 15 amino acids. Trimming left V 0 bases short and J 0 bases short, with 8 bases between. CDR1 SGHRS and CDR2 YFSETQ come from the germline V gene. In DNA form, the CDR3 reads TGCGCCAGCAGCTTGGGACAGGCTAGCACAGATACGCAGTATTTT. Amino acid sequence: CASSLGQASTDTQYF.

Details on this clonotype: The final CDR3 position lacks the conserved phenylalanine or tryptophan, pointing to a likely read error. The chain carries TRBV15 and TRBJ1-3; D possibly corresponds to TRBD1 (6 bases). V lost 0 bases and J 3 bases, leaving 12 bases between the germline ends. The CDR3 length is 16 residues. The germline V gene encodes CDR1 LNHNV and CDR2 YYDKDF (reference sequence). The CDR3 protein is CATSREGDRLGNTIYL. The CDR3 DNA reads TGTGCCACCAGCAGAGAGGGAGACAGGCTTGGAAACACCATATATTTG.

The CDR3 sequence is CASSEDPGGYQETQYF. The CDR3 DNA is TGTGCCAGCAGTGAAGACCCAGGGGGCTACCAAGAGACCCAGTACTTC. This chain links TRBV2 with TRBJ2-5; 8 bases fit TRBD1. The ends lost 1 base at V and 0 bases at J; junction bases unmatched: 4. The CDR3 has 16 residues. Per the germline V gene, CDR1 is SNHLY and CDR2 is FYNNEI. The full variable domain, with the rest looked up from reference TRBV2 and TRBJ2-5, is EPEVTQTPSHQVTQMGQEVILRCVPISNHLYFYWYRQILGQKVEFLVSFYNNEISEKSEIFDDQFSVERPDGSNFTLKIRSTKLEDSAMYFCASSEDPGGYQETQYFGPGTRLLVL.

The gene calls are TRBV28 and TRBJ1-2; TRBD1 matches at 10 bases. The length of the CDR3 is 14 residues. The germline V gene encodes CDR1 MDHEN and CDR2 SYDVKM. Germline trimming cut 1 base from V and 8 bases from J; bases unmatched to any gene: 4. The CDR3, as DNA: TGTGCCAGCAGTTTATTCGGGACAGGGGACGGCTACACCTTC. Its translation is CASSLFGTGDGYTF.

The chain recombines TRBV2 with TRBJ2-5; perhaps TRBD1 as D (6 bases). Trimming stripped 6 bases from V and 1 base from J, with 9 bases between. The CDR3 totals 13 residues. Germline CDR1 is SNHLY and CDR2 is FYNNEI. DNA for the CDR3: TGTGCCAGCAGGGCAGGGGCCCAAGAGACCCAGTACTTC. This encodes CASRAGAQETQYF. Full variable domain (remainder filled in from reference TRBV2 and TRBJ2-5): EPEVTQTPSHQVTQMGQEVILRCVPISNHLYFYWYRQILGQKVEFLVSFYNNEISEKSEIFDDQFSVERPDGSNFTLKIRSTKLEDSAMYFCASRAGAQETQYFGPGTRLLVL.

This clonotype was detected only a few times. V usage is TRBV20-1 and J usage is TRBJ2-1; 12 bases are a match to TRBD2. V shed 1 base and J 10 bases; nucleotides not matched to a gene: 5. The CDR3 contains 14 residues. CDR1 is DFQATT, CDR2 SNEGSKA, per germline (reference sequence). DNA for the CDR3: TGCAGTGCTAGAGCCTCTAGCGGGAGGGACGAGCAGTTCTTC. This gives the protein CSARASSGRDEQFF.

This clonotype was seen once. The chain has TRBV6-5 and TRBJ2-1, with 10 nucleotides matching TRBD2. Germline CDR1 is MNHEY and CDR2 is SVGAGI. V lost 6 bases, J lost 3 bases, and 2 bases stayed unmatched. This CDR3 spans 14 amino acids. The CDR3 bases are TGTGCCAGCAGGGGGACTAGCGTCTACAATGAGCAGTTCTTC. Translating gives CASRGTSVYNEQFF.